The text below deals with one T cell receptor (beta chain). The data derive from a study of Graves' ophthalmopathy and Graves' hyperthyroidism. Aged 18 to 65, the patients with hyperthyroidism had under 2 months' duration and were newly diagnosed. PBMCs stemmed from 7.5 to 10 ml of fresh peripheral blood. RNA transcripts provided the template for amplifying TCR beta CDR3 regions. An opening RT-PCR round employed HTBI primers and preceded a second-round multiplex PCR. TCRdb redid the calling of the multiplex PCR reads with MiXCR, one entry per CDR3 protein. The sample contains hundreds of thousands of distinct CDR3 sequences, about 20% of which appear only once. V lost 6 bases and J lost 0, with 12 bases in between. CDR1 is MDHEN, CDR2 SYDVKM, per germline. CDR3 length equals 16 residues.

The clonotype was recovered from a woman aged 18-29 years with stable Graves' hyperthyroidism. Some clones in this sample may be carry-over from other donors' samples. The gene calls are TRBV28 and TRBJ1-6; D perhaps matches TRBD1 (6 bases). What was sequenced was peripheral blood. The CDR3 sequence: CASRTGQFSYNSPLHF. CDR3 in DNA: TGTGCCAGCAGAACAGGACAGTTCTCCTATAATTCACCCCTCCACTTT. Supplemented by reference TRBV28 and TRBJ1-6, the full variable domain reads DVKVTQSSRYLVKRTGEKVFLECVQDMDHENMFWYRQDPGLGLRLIYFSYDVKMKEKGDIPEGYSVSREKKERFSLILESASTNQTSMYLCASRTGQFSYNSPLHFGNGTRLTVT.